This T cell receptor (beta chain) was documented in a study of neurological immune-mediated disorders (dated by TCRdb to between 2018 and 2020). Regarding the study in general: Among the approximately 35 multiple sclerosis patients, relapsing-remitting MS accounted for some 30 and secondary progressive MS accounted for 3. Using UMI-based sequencing, the study compared peripheral blood TCR-beta repertoires from patients with HTLV-I-associated myelopathy (HAM/TSP), patients with multiple sclerosis, and healthy controls. Longitudinal samples, technical triplicates and paired sorted CD4+ and CD8+ T-cell subsets, alongside PBMC samples, were included among the approximately 110 TCR-beta libraries. Of the approximately 66 subjects in the cohort, about 15 were HAM/TSP patients, some 35 were multiple sclerosis patients, and about 20 were healthy controls.

Overall results and qualifications from the work: No identical CDR3 amino acid sequences were found to be shared among expanded clones across subjects, suggesting that TCR-beta repertoires were private in all groups. Phylogenetic analysis grouped repertoires from 18 of 34 MS patients into a cluster of related CDR3 sequences, suggesting a possible repertoire-level signature. TCR clonal expansion was highest in HAM/TSP patients and lowest in MS patients, with MS patients falling below even healthy controls. No association of the MS cluster with clinical or MRI features was observed, and the need for larger cohorts was stated by the authors.

Libraries from unsorted PBMCs were made from 2 million PBMCs kept in RNAlater at -80 degrees C until RNA extraction. Multiple sclerosis patients were enrolled in a US clinical protocol under which disease progression was evaluated by magnetic resonance imaging. Peripheral blood was subjected to Ficoll-Hypaque density gradient centrifugation to isolate PBMCs, which were then cryopreserved in liquid nitrogen. This clonotype was found many times. The specificity of this receptor is unknown. No per-base quality is available; no much larger clone lies one base away. cDNA was synthesized by template-switch 5'RACE using a primer carrying a 10-nucleotide random unique molecular identifier by which each TCR transcript was tagged. Every sequencing run yielded over 170 million TCR-beta sequences covering 15-18 subjects. The RNeasy kit was used for extraction of total RNA. The KAPA Real-time Library Amplification kit was used to amplify TCR-beta VDJ regions with primers targeting the TCR constant region and the 5'RACE anchor. Sample indexes and Illumina adaptors were added in a first PCR, and a second PCR then increased library yield. After Ampure bead purification, the TCR product of roughly 650 bp was size-selected on a 2% E-gel SizeSelection system. Before pooling, libraries had their quality checked on a Bioanalyzer, their concentration measured with Qubit, and their quantity determined with the Kapa Library Quantification kit. Paired-end 2 x 150 bp sequencing of the libraries was performed on an Illumina HiSeq 2500. To increase sequence diversity, roughly 24-31% phiX was spiked into each library pool. In the source study's methods: Quality-filtered reads were processed with the UMI-based MiGEC pipeline, and over 90% of raw TCR sequences were removed by the MiGEC pipeline during error correction. IMGT germline references were used for alignment of VDJ genes, and clonotypes were defined by a unique CDR3 amino acid sequence together with V-J genes. Clonal expansion, Shannon diversity, and CDR3 relatedness (CalcPairwiseDistances, ClusterSamples) were evaluated with VDJtools, and phylogenetic trees were built with CLCbio workbench. A clone was classed as expanded if it had 8 or more unique UMIs, a cutoff based on coefficient-of-variation modelling across technical triplicates. In-frame beta chains were kept once TCRdb had trimmed the public reads at Q25 with fastp and called clones with MiXCR. Rows with one shared CDR3 protein collapse into an entry with the most common genes and DNA. Clone size and V and J calls follow TCRdb, not the original study. The sample data list 55,000 to 70,000 distinct CDR3 sequences, and 3.9% of these were observed just once. Clones ranked in the top ten supply 1.3% of the sample.

Sequences were obtained from PBMCs. The sequence was obtained from a young man with multiple sclerosis.

The CDR3 reads CASSRLVGGDTEAFF. At the DNA level, the sequence is TGCGCCAGCAGCCGACTCGTAGGGGGGGACACTGAAGCTTTCTTT. The chain links TRBV5-1 with TRBJ1-1; the D region possibly corresponds to TRBD1 (6 bases align). Reading the germline V gene gives CDR1 SGHRS and CDR2 YFSETQ. V lost 4 bases and J lost 3 bases; the stretch between them is 16 bases long. The CDR3 measures 15 amino acids from cysteine to phenylalanine. Only the CDR3 DNA stays, 45 bases, in frame from base 1.